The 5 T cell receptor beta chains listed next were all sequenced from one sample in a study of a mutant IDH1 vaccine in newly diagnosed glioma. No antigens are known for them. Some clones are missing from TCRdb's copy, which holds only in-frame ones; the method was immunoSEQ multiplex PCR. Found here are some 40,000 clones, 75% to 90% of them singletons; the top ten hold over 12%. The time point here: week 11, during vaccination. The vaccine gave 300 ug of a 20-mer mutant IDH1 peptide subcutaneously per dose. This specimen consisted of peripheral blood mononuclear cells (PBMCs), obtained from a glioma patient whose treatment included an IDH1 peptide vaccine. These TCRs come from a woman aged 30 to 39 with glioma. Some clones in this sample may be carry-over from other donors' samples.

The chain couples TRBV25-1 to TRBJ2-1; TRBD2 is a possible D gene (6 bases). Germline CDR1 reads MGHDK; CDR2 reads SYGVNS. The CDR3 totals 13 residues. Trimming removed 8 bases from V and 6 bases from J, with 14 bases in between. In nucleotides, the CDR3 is TGTGCCAGCCGCACGGGGAGGTTCAATGAGCAGTTCTTC. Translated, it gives CASRTGRFNEQFF.

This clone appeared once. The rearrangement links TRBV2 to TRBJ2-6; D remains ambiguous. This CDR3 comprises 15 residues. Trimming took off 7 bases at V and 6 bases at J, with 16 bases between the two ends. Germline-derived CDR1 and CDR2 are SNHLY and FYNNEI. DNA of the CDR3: TGTGCCAGCACGGACGGAGCGAGGAAGGCCAACGTCCTGACTTTC. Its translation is CASTDGARKANVLTF.

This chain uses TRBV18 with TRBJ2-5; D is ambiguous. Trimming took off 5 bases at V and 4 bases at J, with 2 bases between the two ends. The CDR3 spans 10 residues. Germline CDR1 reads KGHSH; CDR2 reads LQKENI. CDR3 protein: CASSRETQYF. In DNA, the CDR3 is TGTGCCAGCTCAAGAGAGACCCAGTACTTC.

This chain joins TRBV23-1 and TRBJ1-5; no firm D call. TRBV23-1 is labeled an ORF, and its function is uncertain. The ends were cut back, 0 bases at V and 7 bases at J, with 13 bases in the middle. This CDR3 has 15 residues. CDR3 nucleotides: TGCGCCAGCAGTCAATCGAAGGCTGGGGAACAGCCCCAGCATTTT. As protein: CASSQSKAGEQPQHF.

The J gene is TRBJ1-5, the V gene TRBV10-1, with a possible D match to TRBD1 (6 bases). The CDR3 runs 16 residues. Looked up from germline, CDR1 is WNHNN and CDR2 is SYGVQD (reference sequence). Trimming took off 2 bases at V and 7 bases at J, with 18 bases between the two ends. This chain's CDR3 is CASSEPGQQGGQPQHF. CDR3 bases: TGCGCCAGCAGTGAGCCCGGCCAACAGGGAGGACAGCCCCAGCATTTT.